This TCR beta chain was recovered during a study of blood T cell repertoires in COVID-19. At the level of the study: The United States, Italy and Spain were the sources of the acute and convalescent COVID-19 samples.

CDR3 length: 12 residues. The germline V gene encodes CDR1 ENHRY and CDR2 SYGVKD. Original data processing: Estimated nucleated cell counts came from reference gene primer amplification. Here immunoSEQ multiplex PCR was the method, and the copy in TCRdb shows in-frame clones only, minus some. That table is the source of V, J and clone size, and D and trimming were worked out from the DNA. The table includes tens of thousands of clones, 90% detected once. Sample: peripheral blood. The chain recombines TRBV10-3 with TRBJ1-1; no clear D. This sequence was found in a woman older than 75 with active COVID-19. The CDR3, as DNA: TGTGCTTGCAACGCAGGGAACACTGAAGCTTTCTTT. This sequence encodes CACNAGNTEAFF.